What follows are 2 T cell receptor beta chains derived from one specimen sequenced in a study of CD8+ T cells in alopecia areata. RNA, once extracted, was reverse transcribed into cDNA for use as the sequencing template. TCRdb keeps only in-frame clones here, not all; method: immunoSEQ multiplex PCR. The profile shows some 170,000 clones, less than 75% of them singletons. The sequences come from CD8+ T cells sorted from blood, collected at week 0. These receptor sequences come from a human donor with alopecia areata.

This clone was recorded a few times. This chain's CDR3 is CASTQGNEKLFF. CDR3 DNA sequence: TGTGCCAGCACACAGGGAAACGAAAAACTGTTTTTT. The J gene is TRBJ1-4, the V gene TRBV13, with D maybe TRBD1 (6 bases). Trimming removed 7 bases from V and 8 bases from J, with 11 bases in between. CDR3 length equals 12 residues. Per the germline V gene, CDR1 is PRHDT and CDR2 is FYEKMQ (reference sequence).

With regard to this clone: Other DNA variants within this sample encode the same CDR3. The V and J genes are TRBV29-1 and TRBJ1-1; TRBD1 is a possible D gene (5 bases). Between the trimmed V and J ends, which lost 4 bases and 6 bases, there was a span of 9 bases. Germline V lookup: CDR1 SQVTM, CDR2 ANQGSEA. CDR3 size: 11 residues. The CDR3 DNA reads TGCAGCGTTGTGGGCAGGGCTGAAGCTTTCTTT. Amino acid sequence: CSVVGRAEAFF.